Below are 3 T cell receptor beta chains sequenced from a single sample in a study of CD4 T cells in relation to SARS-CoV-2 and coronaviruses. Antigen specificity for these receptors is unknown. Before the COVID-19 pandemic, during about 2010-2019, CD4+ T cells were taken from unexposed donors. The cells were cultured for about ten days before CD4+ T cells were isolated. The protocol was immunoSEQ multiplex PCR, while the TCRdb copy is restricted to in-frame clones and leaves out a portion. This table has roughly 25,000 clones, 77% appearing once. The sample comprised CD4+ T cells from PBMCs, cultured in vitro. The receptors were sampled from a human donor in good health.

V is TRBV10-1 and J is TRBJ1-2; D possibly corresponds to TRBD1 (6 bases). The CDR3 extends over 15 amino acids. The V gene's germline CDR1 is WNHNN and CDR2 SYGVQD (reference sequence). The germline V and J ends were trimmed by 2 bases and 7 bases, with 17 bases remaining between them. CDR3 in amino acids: CASSERDNSCSGYTF. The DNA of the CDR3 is TGCGCCAGCAGTGAGCGGGACAACTCTTGTAGTGGCTACACCTTC.

The CDR3 is CASMRGGTSGSRYNEQFF. The DNA for the CDR3 is TGTGCCAGCATGAGGGGTGGGACTAGCGGGAGCCGCTACAATGAGCAGTTCTTC. The chain has TRBV25-1 and TRBJ2-1; TRBD2 matches 14 bases. V lost 7 bases, J lost 3 bases, and 11 bases stayed unmatched. This CDR3 contains 18 residues. CDR1 and CDR2 (germline): MGHDK, SYGVNS.

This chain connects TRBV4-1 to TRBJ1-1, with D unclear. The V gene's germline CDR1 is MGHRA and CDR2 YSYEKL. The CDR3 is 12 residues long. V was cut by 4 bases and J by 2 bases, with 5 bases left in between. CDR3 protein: CASSRGNTEAFF. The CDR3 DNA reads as TGCGCCAGCAGCCGAGGCAACACTGAAGCTTTCTTT.